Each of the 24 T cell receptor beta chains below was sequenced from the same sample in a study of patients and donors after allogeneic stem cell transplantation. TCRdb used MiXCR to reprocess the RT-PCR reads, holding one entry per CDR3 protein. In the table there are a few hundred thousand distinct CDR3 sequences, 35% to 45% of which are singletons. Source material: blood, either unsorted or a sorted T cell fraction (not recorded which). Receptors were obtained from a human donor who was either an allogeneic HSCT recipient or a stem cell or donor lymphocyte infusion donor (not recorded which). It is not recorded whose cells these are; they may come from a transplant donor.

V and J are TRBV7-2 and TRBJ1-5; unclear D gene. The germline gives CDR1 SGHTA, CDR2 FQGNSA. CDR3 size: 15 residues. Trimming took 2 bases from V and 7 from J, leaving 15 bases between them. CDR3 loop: CASSLRPPVDQPQHF. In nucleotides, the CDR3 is TGTGCCAGCAGCTTAAGGCCCCCGGTAGACCAGCCCCAGCATTTT.

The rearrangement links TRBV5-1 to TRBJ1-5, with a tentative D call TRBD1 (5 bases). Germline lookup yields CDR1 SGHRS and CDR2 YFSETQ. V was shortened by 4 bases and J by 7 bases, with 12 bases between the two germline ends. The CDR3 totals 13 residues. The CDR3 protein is CASSPVGGQPQHF. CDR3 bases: TGCGCCAGCAGCCCGGTGGGGGGGCAGCCCCAGCATTTT. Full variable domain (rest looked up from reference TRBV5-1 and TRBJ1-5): KAGVTQTPRYLIKTRGQQVTLSCSPISGHRSVSWYQQTPGQGLQFLFEYFSETQRNKGNFPGRFSGRQFSNSRSEMNVSTLELGDSALYLCASSPVGGQPQHFGDGTRLSIL.

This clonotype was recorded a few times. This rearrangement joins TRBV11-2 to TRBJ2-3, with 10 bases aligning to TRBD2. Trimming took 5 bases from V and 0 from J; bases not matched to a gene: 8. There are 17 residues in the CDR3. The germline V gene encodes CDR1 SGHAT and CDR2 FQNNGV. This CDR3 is CASSRRTSGVSTDTQYF. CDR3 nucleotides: TGTGCCAGCAGCCGCCGGACTAGCGGAGTTAGCACAGATACGCAGTATTTT.

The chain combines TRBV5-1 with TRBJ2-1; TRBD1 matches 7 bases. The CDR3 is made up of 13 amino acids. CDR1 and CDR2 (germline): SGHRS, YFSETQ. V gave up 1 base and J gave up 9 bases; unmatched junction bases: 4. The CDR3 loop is CASSLLPGGEQFF. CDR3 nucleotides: TGCGCCAGCAGCTTGCTCCCAGGGGGTGAGCAGTTCTTC. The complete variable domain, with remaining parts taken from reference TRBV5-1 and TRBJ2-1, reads KAGVTQTPRYLIKTRGQQVTLSCSPISGHRSVSWYQQTPGQGLQFLFEYFSETQRNKGNFPGRFSGRQFSNSRSEMNVSTLELGDSALYLCASSLLPGGEQFFGPGTRLTVL.

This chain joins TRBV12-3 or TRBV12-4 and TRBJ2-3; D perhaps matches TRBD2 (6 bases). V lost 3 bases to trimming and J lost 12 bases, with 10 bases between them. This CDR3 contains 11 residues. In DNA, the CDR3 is TGTGCCAGCAGTTTGGGGAGGAAACAGTATTTT. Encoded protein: CASSLGRKQYF.

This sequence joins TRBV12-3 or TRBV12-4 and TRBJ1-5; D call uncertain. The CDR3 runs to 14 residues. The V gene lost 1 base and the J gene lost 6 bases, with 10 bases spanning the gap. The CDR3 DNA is TGTGCCAGCAGTTTAGTTGGCATCGGTCAGCCCCAGCATTTT. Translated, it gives CASSLVGIGQPQHF.

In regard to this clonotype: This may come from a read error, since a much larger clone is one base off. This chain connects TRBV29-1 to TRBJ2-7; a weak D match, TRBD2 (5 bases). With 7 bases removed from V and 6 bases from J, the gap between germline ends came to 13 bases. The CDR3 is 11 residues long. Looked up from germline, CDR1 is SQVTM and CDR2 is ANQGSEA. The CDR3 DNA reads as TGCAGCGAGAGGGATGGCTCCGAGCAGTACTTC. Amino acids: CSERDGSEQYF.

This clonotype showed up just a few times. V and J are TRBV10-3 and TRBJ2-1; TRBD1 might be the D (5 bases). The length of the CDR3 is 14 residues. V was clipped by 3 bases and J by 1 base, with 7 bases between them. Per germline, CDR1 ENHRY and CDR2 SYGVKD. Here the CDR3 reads CAISEQVSYNEQFF. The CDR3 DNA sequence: TGTGCCATCAGTGAACAGGTTTCCTACAATGAGCAGTTCTTC.

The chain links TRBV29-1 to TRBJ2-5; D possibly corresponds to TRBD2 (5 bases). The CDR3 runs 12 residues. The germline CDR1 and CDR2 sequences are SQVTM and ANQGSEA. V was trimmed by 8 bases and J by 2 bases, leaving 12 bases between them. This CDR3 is CSTSREQETQYF. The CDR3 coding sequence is TGCAGCACCTCCCGGGAACAAGAGACCCAGTACTTC.

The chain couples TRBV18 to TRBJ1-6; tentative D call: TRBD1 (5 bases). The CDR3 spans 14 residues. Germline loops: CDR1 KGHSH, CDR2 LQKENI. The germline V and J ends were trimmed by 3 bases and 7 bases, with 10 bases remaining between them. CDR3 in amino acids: CASSPDSVNSPLHF. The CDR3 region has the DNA TGTGCCAGCTCACCTGACAGTGTCAATTCACCCCTCCACTTT.

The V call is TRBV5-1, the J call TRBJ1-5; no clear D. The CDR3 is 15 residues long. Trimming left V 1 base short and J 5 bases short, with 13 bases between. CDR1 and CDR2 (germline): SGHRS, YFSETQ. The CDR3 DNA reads TGCGCCAGCAGCTTGTCAGGCGCCCCCGATCAGCCCCAGCATTTT. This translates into CASSLSGAPDQPQHF.

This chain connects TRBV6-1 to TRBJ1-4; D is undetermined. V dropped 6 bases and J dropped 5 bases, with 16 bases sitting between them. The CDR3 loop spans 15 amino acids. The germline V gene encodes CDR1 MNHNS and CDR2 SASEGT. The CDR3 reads CASSKRGARNEKLFF. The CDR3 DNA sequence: TGTGCCAGCAGCAAACGGGGAGCCAGGAATGAAAAACTGTTTTTT.

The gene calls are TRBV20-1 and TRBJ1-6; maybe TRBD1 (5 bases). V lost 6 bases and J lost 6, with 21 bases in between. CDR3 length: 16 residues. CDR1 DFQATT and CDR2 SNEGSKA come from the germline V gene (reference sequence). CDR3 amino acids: CSAKTDNRHLNSPLHF. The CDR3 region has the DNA TGCAGTGCCAAGACAGATAACAGGCATCTTAATTCACCCCTCCACTTT.

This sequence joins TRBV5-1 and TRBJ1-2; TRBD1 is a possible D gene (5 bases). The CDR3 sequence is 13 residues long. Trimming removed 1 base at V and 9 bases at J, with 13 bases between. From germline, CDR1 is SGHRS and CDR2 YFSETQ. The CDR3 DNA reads TGCGCCAGCAGCTTGATTGAAAGACAGAGCTACACCTTC. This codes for CASSLIERQSYTF.

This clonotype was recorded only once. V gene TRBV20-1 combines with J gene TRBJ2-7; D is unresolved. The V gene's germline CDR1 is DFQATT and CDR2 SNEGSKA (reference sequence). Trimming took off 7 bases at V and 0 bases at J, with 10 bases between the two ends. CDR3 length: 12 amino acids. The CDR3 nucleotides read TGCAGTGTTGAACTCCTCTCCTACGAGCAGTACTTC. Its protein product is CSVELLSYEQYF.

The CDR3 loop is CASSDRGGPYGYTF. DNA of the CDR3: TGCGCCAGCAGCGACAGGGGGGGACCCTATGGCTACACCTTC. V and J are TRBV4-1 and TRBJ1-2; TRBD1 agrees at 9 bases. The V gene's germline CDR1 is MGHRA and CDR2 YSYEKL. This CDR3 has 14 amino acids. V lost 5 bases and J lost 4; bases outside the gene matches: 5.

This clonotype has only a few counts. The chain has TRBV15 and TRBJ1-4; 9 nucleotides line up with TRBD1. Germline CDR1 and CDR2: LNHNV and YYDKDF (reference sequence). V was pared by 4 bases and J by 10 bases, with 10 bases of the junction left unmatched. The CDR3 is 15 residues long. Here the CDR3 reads CATSKAGTGRAKLFF. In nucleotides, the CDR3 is TGTGCCACCAGCAAAGCCGGGACAGGGAGAGCAAAACTGTTTTTT.

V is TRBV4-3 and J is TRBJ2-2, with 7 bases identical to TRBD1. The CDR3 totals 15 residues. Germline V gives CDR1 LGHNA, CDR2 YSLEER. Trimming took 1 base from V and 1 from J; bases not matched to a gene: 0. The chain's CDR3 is CASSQGTGNTGELFF. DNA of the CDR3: TGCGCCAGCAGCCAAGGGACAGGGAACACCGGGGAGCTGTTTTTT.

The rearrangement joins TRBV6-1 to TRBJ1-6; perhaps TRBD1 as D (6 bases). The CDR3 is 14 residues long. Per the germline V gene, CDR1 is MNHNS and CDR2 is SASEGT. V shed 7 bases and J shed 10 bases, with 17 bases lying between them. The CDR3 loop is CASTSRPGDSPLHF. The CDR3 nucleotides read TGTGCCAGCACCTCAAGGCCAGGGGACTCACCCCTCCACTTT.

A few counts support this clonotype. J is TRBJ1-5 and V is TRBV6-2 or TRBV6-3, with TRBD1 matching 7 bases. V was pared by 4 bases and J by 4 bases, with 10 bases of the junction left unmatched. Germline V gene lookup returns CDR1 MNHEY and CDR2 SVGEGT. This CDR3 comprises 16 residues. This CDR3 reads CASSLLNRGWNQPQHF. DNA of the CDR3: TGTGCCAGCAGTTTATTAAACAGGGGATGGAATCAGCCCCAGCATTTT.

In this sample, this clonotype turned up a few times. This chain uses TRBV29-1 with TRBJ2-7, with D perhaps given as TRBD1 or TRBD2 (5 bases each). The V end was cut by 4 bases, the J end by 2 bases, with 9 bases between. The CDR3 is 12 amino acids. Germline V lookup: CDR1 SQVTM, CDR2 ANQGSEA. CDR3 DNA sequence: TGCAGCGTTGGGGACGGACCCTACGAGCAGTACTTC. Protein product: CSVGDGPYEQYF.

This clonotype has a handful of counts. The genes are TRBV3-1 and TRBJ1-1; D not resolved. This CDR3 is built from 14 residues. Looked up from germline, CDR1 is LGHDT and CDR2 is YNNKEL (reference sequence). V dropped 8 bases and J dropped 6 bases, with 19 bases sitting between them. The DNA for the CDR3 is TGTGCCAGCGTGGATTGGCATTCTGGGGCTGAAGCTTTCTTT. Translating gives CASVDWHSGAEAFF.

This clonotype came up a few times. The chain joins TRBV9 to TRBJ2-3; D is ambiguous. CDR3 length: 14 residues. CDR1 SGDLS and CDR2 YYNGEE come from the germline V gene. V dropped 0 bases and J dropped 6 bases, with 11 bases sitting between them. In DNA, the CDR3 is TGTGCCAGCAGCGTAGTGGGTCAACGGGATACGCAGTATTTT. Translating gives CASSVVGQRDTQYF.

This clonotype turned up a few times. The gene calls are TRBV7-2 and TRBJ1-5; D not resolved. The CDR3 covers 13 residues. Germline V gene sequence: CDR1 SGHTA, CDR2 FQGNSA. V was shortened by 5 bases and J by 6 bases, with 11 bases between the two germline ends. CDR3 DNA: TGTGCCAGCAGCCCGTTGTTTGGTCAGCCCCAGCATTTT. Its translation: CASSPLFGQPQHF.